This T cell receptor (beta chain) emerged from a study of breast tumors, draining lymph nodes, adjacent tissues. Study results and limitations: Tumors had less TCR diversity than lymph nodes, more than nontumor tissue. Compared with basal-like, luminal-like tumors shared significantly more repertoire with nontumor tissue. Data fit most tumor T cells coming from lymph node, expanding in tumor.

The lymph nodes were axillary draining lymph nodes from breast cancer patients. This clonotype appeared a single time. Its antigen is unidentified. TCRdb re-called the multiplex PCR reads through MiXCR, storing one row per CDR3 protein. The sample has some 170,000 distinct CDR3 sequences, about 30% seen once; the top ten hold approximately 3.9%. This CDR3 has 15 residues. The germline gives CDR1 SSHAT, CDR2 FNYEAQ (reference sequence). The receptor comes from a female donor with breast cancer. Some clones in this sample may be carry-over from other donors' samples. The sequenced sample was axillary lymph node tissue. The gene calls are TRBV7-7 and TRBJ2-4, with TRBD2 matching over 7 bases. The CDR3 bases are TGTGCTAGAGCAGGGACTACCGGCATGCAAAACATTCAGTACTTC. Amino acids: CARAGTTGMQNIQYF. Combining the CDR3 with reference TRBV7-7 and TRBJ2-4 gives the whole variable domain GAGVSQSPRYKVTKRGQDVTLRCDPISSHATLYWYQQALGQGPEFLTYFNYEAQPDKSGLPSDRFSAERPEGSISTLTIQRTEQRDSAMYRCARAGTTGMQNIQYFGAGTRLSVL.